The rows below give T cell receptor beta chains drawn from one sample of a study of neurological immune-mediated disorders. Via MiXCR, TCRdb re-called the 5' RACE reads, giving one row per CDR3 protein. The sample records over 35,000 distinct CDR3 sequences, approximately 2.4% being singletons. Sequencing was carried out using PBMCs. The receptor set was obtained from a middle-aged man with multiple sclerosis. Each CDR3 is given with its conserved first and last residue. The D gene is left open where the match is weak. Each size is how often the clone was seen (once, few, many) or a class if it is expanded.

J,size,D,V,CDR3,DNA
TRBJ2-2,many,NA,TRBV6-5,CASSYAANTGELFF,TGTGCCAGCAGTTACGCGGCGAACACCGGGGAGCTGTTTTTT
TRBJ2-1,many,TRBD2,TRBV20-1,CSAQRGPYNEQFF,TGCAGTGCCCAGCGGGGGCCATACAATGAGCAGTTCTTC
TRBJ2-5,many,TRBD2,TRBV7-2,CASSGLAGETQYF,TGTGCCAGCAGCGGGCTAGCGGGGGAGACCCAGTACTTC
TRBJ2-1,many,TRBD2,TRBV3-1,CASSRSPSGGFPYNEQFF,TGTGCCAGCAGCCGATCTCCTAGCGGGGGGTTCCCCTACAATGAGCAGTTCTTC
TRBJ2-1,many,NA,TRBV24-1,CATESGATNEQFF,TGTGCCACCGAGTCAGGGGCTACCAATGAGCAGTTCTTC
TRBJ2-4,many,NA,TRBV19,CASSIDGVRLAKNIQYF,TGTGCCAGTAGTATTGACGGAGTACGCTTAGCCAAAAACATTCAGTACTTC
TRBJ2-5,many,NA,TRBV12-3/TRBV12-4,CASSPRDGLTQYF,TGTGCCAGCAGTCCGAGGGACGGTCTTACCCAGTACTTC
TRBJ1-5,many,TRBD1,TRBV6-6,CASTAIEDRINQPQNF,TGTGCCAGCACCGCCATTGAGGACAGGATTAATCAGCCCCAGAATTTT
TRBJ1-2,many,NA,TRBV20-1,CSAHTGTDGYTF,TGCAGTGCTCATACCGGGACGGATGGCTACACCTTC
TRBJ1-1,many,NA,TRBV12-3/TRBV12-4,CASSTPGGEAFF,TGTGCCAGCAGCACACCGGGCGGGGAGGCTTTCTTT
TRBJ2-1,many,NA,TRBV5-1,CASSLDWSDNEQFF,TGCGCCAGCAGCTTGGATTGGTCCGACAATGAGCAGTTCTTC
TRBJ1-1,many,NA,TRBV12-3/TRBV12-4,CASSLGGNTEAFF,TGTGCCAGCAGTTTGGGTGGGAACACTGAAGCTTTCTTT
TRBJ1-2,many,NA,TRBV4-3,CASSQDHQEANYGYTF,TGCGCCAGCAGCCAAGATCATCAGGAAGCTAACTATGGCTACACCTTC